Listed below are T cell receptor beta chains from one sample, sequenced in a study of cytomegalovirus exposure and HLA in healthy donors. The assay was immunoSEQ multiplex PCR, and TCRdb's table has in-frame clones only and misses some. The table has over 100,000 clones, 60% to 85% seen once. The sequenced sample consisted of PBMCs. The receptors stem from a middle-aged woman in good health and CMV-seronegative. Each CDR3 is given with its conserved first and last residue. The D gene is left open where the match is weak. Part of the rows lack a size; the others show once, few, many or a class for expanded clones.

D,V,size,J,DNA,CDR3
.,TRBV11-2,.,TRBJ1-1,TGTGCCAGCAGCTTAGCCGCTGTAGGGGGACCTATCACTTACACTGAAGCTTTCTTT,CASSLAAVGGPITYTEAFF
TRBD1,TRBV19,.,TRBJ1-3,TGTGCCAGTAGTGACGACCGGGACAGGGCTCTCTCTGGAAACACCATATATTTT,CASSDDRDRALSGNTIYF
TRBD1,TRBV19,few,TRBJ1-6,TGTGCCAGTAGCCTCTCGGGACAGAGAAATTCACCCCTCCACTTT,CASSLSGQRNSPLHF
TRBD1,TRBV30,.,TRBJ2-7,TGTGCCTGGGGGACAGGGCATCCCTACGAGCAGTACTTC,CAWGTGHPYEQYF
TRBD2,TRBV6-4,.,TRBJ2-1,TGTGCCAGCACCCCCTCTAGCGGGGGGGCGGAGGAGCAGTTCTTC,CASTPSSGGAEEQFF
TRBD1,TRBV6-6,.,TRBJ1-6,TGTGCCAGCAGTCCGACAGGGCCGAGGAATTCACCCCTCCACTTT,CASSPTGPRNSPLHF
TRBD1,TRBV2,once,TRBJ2-7,TGTGCCAGCGTAACAGGGGTAAGACAGTACTTC,CASVTGVRQYF
.,TRBV4-1,few,TRBJ1-6,TGCGCCAGCAGCCCCCTGGGCTATTCACCCCTCCACTTT,CASSPLGYSPLHF
.,TRBV30,.,TRBJ2-7,TGTGCCTGGAGTACCCGCGGGCTGCAGTACTTC,CAWSTRGLQYF
TRBD2,TRBV15,.,TRBJ2-1,TGTGCCACCAGCCACGGGGGGGTAGGTAATGAGCAGTTCTTC,CATSHGGVGNEQFF
.,TRBV6-4,.,TRBJ1-2,TGTGCCAGCAGTGACTGGGGCGCATCCTATGGCTACACCTTC,CASSDWGASYGYTF
.,TRBV6-4,.,TRBJ2-5,TGTGCCAGCAGTGAGGGGTGGGGCAGAGAAGAGACCCAGTACTTC,CASSEGWGREETQYF
.,TRBV7-9,.,TRBJ2-4,TGTGCCAGCAGCTTAGGGGCGGGGATGGGGGAAAACATTCAGTACTTC,CASSLGAGMGENIQYF
.,TRBV5-4,.,TRBJ1-5,TGTGCCAGCAGCTTTGCGACGGGGCCCCAGCATTTT,CASSFATGPQHF
.,TRBV19,few,TRBJ2-1,TGTGCCAGTAGTCCCTCCCCCCGGACAAGATACAATGAGCAGTTCTTC,CASSPSPRTRYNEQFF
TRBD2,TRBV5-4,.,TRBJ2-2,TGTGCCAGCCAAGCGGGGGGAAACACCGGGGAGCTGTTTTTT,CASQAGGNTGELFF
.,TRBV2,.,TRBJ2-1,TGTGCCAGCAGTGGGCAGGGGATTAACAATGAGCAGTTCTTC,CASSGQGINNEQFF
TRBD1,TRBV5-1,.,TRBJ2-4,TGCGCCAGCAGCATACCCGGGACAGGCGACATTCAGTACTTC,CASSIPGTGDIQYF
.,TRBV4-2,.,TRBJ1-1,TGTGCCAGCAGCCAAGACAGGTCCACTGAAGCTTTCTTT,CASSQDRSTEAFF
TRBD2,TRBV5-4,once,TRBJ2-5,TGTGCCAGCAGCTTACCGACTAGCGGACAAGAGACCCAGTACTTC,CASSLPTSGQETQYF
.,TRBV18,.,TRBJ1-2,TGTGCCAACTCACCACCTGACAGGTGGGGCTATGGCTACACCTTC,CANSPPDRWGYGYTF
TRBD1,TRBV5-1,.,TRBJ2-7,TGCGCCAGCAGCATCCGGGACAGGGGGGGCTACGAGCAGTACTTC,CASSIRDRGGYEQYF
.,TRBV2,.,TRBJ1-2,TGTGCCAGCGTATGGGACCAGGGGAGTGGCTACACCTTC,CASVWDQGSGYTF
TRBD1,TRBV19,.,TRBJ1-2,TGTGCCAGTAAGACAGGGACTAACTATGGCTACACCTTC,CASKTGTNYGYTF
.,TRBV7-8,.,TRBJ1-4,TGTGCCAGCCGCCCAAGCTTAGCGGGAGGGAATGAAAAACTGTTTTTT,CASRPSLAGGNEKLFF
.,TRBV19,.,TRBJ2-2,TGTGCCTCTAAAGCCGGTCGGACAGATCCCGGGGAGCTGTTTTTT,CASKAGRTDPGELFF
.,TRBV28,few,TRBJ1-4,TGTGCCAGCTCGATCCTCAGGGAAAAACTGTTTTTT,CASSILREKLFF
.,TRBV5-1,.,TRBJ1-3,TGCGCCAGCAGCTTGGAAGGGGTCGTCTCTGGAAACACCATATATTTT,CASSLEGVVSGNTIYF
TRBD1,TRBV5-1,.,TRBJ1-1,TGCGCCAGCAGCATTACAGGGGAAGGTGAAGCTTTCTTT,CASSITGEGEAFF
.,TRBV13,.,TRBJ2-5,TGTGCCAGCAGCCCAACAGGAGGGCAGGCCGAGACCCAGTACTTC,CASSPTGGQAETQYF
TRBD1,TRBV6-1,.,TRBJ2-1,TGTGCCAGCAGTCAGGGGACAGACAATGAGCAGTTCTTC,CASSQGTDNEQFF
.,TRBV14,.,TRBJ2-7,TGTGCCAGCAGCCAATCCCTGTACTCCGAGCAGTACTTC,CASSQSLYSEQYF
.,TRBV11-2,.,TRBJ2-3,TGTGCCAGCAGCCCGCCAGGCCCGTCGGCTAGCGCAGATACGCAGTATTTT,CASSPPGPSASADTQYF
TRBD2,TRBV5-4,.,TRBJ2-3,TGTGCCAGCAGCTTGTTGGCCAATGCGGGGGGGCGAACAGATACGCAGTATTTT,CASSLLANAGGRTDTQYF
TRBD1,TRBV9,.,TRBJ1-2,TGTGCCAGCAGCGCCAACAGGGGACCGGGCTACACCTTC,CASSANRGPGYTF
TRBD1,TRBV7-2,once,TRBJ2-7,TGTGCCAGCACCCCAGGGGGCAGGGCGACCTTTTTGGAGCAGTACTTC,CASTPGGRATFLEQYF
TRBD1,TRBV5-6,.,TRBJ2-3,TGTGCCAGCAGCCCGGGAACACAGGGGGCCGGGGATACGCAGTATTTT,CASSPGTQGAGDTQYF
.,TRBV6-1,few,TRBJ1-1,TGTGCCAGCAGTGATGACGGGGGAGTTAACACTGAAGCTTTCTTT,CASSDDGGVNTEAFF
TRBD1,TRBV9,.,TRBJ1-1,TGTGCCAGCAGCGTAGCCGGACAGGGCTTAACTGGTGAAGCTTTCTTT,CASSVAGQGLTGEAFF
.,TRBV5-1,.,TRBJ1-4,TGCGCCAGCAAGCTTGGCACAGGAGCAACTAATGAAAAACTGTTTTTT,CASKLGTGATNEKLFF
.,TRBV6-5,.,TRBJ1-6,TGTGCCAGCAGTTACGCCCCGGTTTATAATTCACCCCTCCACTTT,CASSYAPVYNSPLHF
.,TRBV6-1,.,TRBJ1-5,TGTGCCAGCACTGTCCTACCGAATAGCAATCAGCCCCAGCATTTT,CASTVLPNSNQPQHF
TRBD2,TRBV5-1,.,TRBJ2-3,TGCGCCAGCGGAGGGGGACTAGCGGCCCTCCGGGATACGCAGTATTTT,CASGGGLAALRDTQYF
.,TRBV9,.,TRBJ2-3,TGTGCCAGCAGCGTAGCTCGAGTTGAAGGCACAGATACGCAGTATTTT,CASSVARVEGTDTQYF
.,TRBV5-1,.,TRBJ2-3,TGCGCCAGCAGCTTGCGGTTGTCCTACCGGGATACGCAGTATTTT,CASSLRLSYRDTQYF
TRBD1,TRBV9,.,TRBJ1-5,TGTGCCAGCAGCCCCACCGGGACAGGGGGTCAGCCCCAGCATTTT,CASSPTGTGGQPQHF
.,TRBV11-3,.,TRBJ1-1,TGTGCCGGAGCAGAGAACACTGAAGCTTTCTTT,CAGAENTEAFF
TRBD1,TRBV5-4,.,TRBJ1-2,TGTGCCAGCAACCAGGCGACAGGGGGTCCCTATGGCTACACCTTC,CASNQATGGPYGYTF
TRBD1,TRBV28,.,TRBJ1-2,TGTGCCAGCAGACCCGGGACAGGGTACTATGGCTACACCTTC,CASRPGTGYYGYTF
TRBD1,TRBV6-5,.,TRBJ2-2,TGTGCCAGCGGGCTGACAGGGGGCGTCACCGGGGAGCTGTTTTTT,CASGLTGGVTGELFF
TRBD1,TRBV7-9,once,TRBJ1-5,TGTGCCAGCAGCTTTGCGGATGCGAGGGGGCCCAGCAATCAGCCCCAGCATTTT,CASSFADARGPSNQPQHF
.,TRBV25-1,few,TRBJ1-5,TGTGCCAGCGCGGGAGACAATCAGCCCCAGCATTTT,CASAGDNQPQHF
.,TRBV10-1,.,TRBJ2-3,TGCGCCAGCAGTCCATCGAGGGCTAGCATGGCAGATACGCAGTATTTT,CASSPSRASMADTQYF
.,TRBV10-1,.,TRBJ1-2,TGCGCCAGCAGTGAGACCAGGATAGAGAGCGGCTACACCTTC,CASSETRIESGYTF
TRBD2,TRBV6-6,once,TRBJ2-2,TGTGCCAGCAGTATCCTAGCGGGGGGAGCCACCGGGGAGCTGTTTTTT,CASSILAGGATGELFF